This passage covers 25 T cell receptor beta chains from one sample sequenced in a study of CD8+ T cells in alopecia areata. Following extraction, RNA underwent reverse transcription to cDNA, which served as the sequencing template. The repertoire was sequenced with immunoSEQ multiplex PCR; TCRdb's copy has only in-frame clones and lacks some. The table shows 150,000 to 200,000 clones, with less than 70% occurring only once. Treatment noted: oral pan-JAK inhibitor, 5-10 mg twice daily. Sequenced material: CD4+ T cells sorted from blood, taken at approximately week 50, from a patient treated with tofacitinib. The origin of the receptors is a human donor with alopecia areata.

The V call is TRBV6-6, the J call TRBJ2-5; no definite D call. CDR1 MNHNY and CDR2 SVGAGI come from the germline V gene (reference sequence). Between the trimmed V and J ends, which lost 0 bases and 5 bases, there was a span of 10 bases. CDR3 length equals 14 residues. The CDR3 sequence is CASSYSVSQETQYF. The CDR3 DNA reads as TGTGCCAGCAGTTACTCGGTGTCTCAGGAGACCCAGTACTTC.

The genes are TRBV30 and TRBJ1-5, with 9 bases that match TRBD1. J was trimmed by 6 bases and V by 5 bases; bases with no gene match: 8. CDR3 length equals 14 residues. Germline loops: CDR1 GTSNPN, CDR2 SVGIG (reference sequence). The DNA for the CDR3 is TGTGCCTGGTCCCGGACAGGGGTGACTCAGCCCCAGCATTTT. Translation: CAWSRTGVTQPQHF.

This rearrangement joins TRBV9 to TRBJ1-1; weak D call: TRBD1 (5 bases). CDR3 size: 16 residues. V was trimmed by 0 bases and J by 0 bases, leaving 12 bases between them. Germline-derived CDR1 and CDR2 are SGDLS and YYNGEE. The CDR3 region is CASSVAAAGMNTEAFF. CDR3 in DNA: TGTGCCAGCAGCGTAGCGGCGGCAGGGATGAACACTGAAGCTTTCTTT. The whole variable domain, remainder taken from reference TRBV9 and TRBJ1-1, is DSGVTQTPKHLITATGQRVTLRCSPRSGDLSVYWYQQSLDQGLQFLIQYYNGEERAKGNILERFSAQQFPDLHSELNLSSLELGDSALYFCASSVAAAGMNTEAFFGQGTRLTVV.

Remarks on this clone: This sample includes further DNA sequences coding for the same CDR3. The chain links TRBV30 to TRBJ2-7, with D maybe TRBD1 (6 bases). Germline assignment: CDR1 GTSNPN and CDR2 SVGIG (reference sequence). Between the trimmed V and J ends, which lost 5 bases and 1 base, there was a span of 9 bases. The length of the CDR3 is 12 residues. The CDR3 DNA follows: TGTGCCTGGGGAGACAGGTCCTACGAGCAGTACTTC. Translated, it gives CAWGDRSYEQYF.

This clone was detected ten times or more. The J gene is TRBJ2-3, the V gene TRBV5-8, with 7 nucleotides matching TRBD2. With 4 bases clipped from V and 1 base from J, the junction kept 6 bases outside the gene matches. Germline V CDR1 and CDR2: SGHTS, YDEGEE. The length of the CDR3 is 15 residues. CDR3 protein: CASSPGTTGTDTQYF. The CDR3 DNA is TGTGCCAGCAGCCCCGGGACTACGGGCACAGATACGCAGTATTTT.

The V gene is TRBV30, the J gene TRBJ1-6; D perhaps matches TRBD1 (5 bases). There are 15 residues in the CDR3. The V gene's germline CDR1 is GTSNPN and CDR2 SVGIG (reference sequence). V gave up 2 bases and J gave up 7 bases, with 15 bases separating them. CDR3 in DNA: TGTGCCTGGAGTCAGGGACCCGTGGGGAATTCACCCCTCCACTTT. Translating it yields CAWSQGPVGNSPLHF. Variable domain in full (rest from reference TRBV30 and TRBJ1-6): SQTIHQWPATLVQPVGSPLSLECTVEGTSNPNLYWYRQAAGRGLQLLFYSVGIGQISSEVPQNLSASRPQDRQFILSSKKLLLSDSGFYLCAWSQGPVGNSPLHFGNGTRLTVT.

This rearrangement joins TRBV4-3 to TRBJ2-5; D not certain. The V and J ends lost 0 bases and 5 bases respectively, with 7 bases between them. The length of the CDR3 is 13 residues. Germline CDR1 is LGHNA and CDR2 is YSLEER. The DNA of the CDR3 is TGCGCCAGCAGCCAAGAGATCGGGGAGACCCAGTACTTC. Residues: CASSQEIGETQYF.

CDR3 sequence reads: CSVHAGARTEAFF. CDR3 coding DNA: TGCAGCGTGCACGCGGGGGCTAGAACTGAAGCTTTCTTT. V gene TRBV29-1 combines with J gene TRBJ1-1, with D perhaps TRBD1 (6 bases). V was trimmed by 6 bases and J by 5 bases, leaving 16 bases between them. CDR1 is SQVTM, CDR2 ANQGSEA, per germline. The CDR3 loop spans 13 amino acids. Supplemented by reference TRBV29-1 and TRBJ1-1, the full variable domain reads SAVISQKPSRDICQRGTSLTIQCQVDSQVTMMFWYRQQPGQSLTLIATANQGSEATYESGFVIDKFPISRPNLTFSTLTVSNMSPEDSSIYLCSVHAGARTEAFFGQGTRLTVV.

This rearrangement joins TRBV29-1 to TRBJ1-1; 9 positions agree with TRBD1. From germline, CDR1 is SQVTM and CDR2 ANQGSEA. V shed 7 bases, J shed 4 bases, and the junction held 13 bases outside the gene matches. CDR3 size: 15 residues. The CDR3 DNA follows: TGCAGCGCCGGACAGGGGAAAATGGCAGGCACTGAAGCTTTCTTT. Translation: CSAGQGKMAGTEAFF. Full variable domain (remainder filled in from reference TRBV29-1 and TRBJ1-1): SAVISQKPSRDICQRGTSLTIQCQVDSQVTMMFWYRQQPGQSLTLIATANQGSEATYESGFVIDKFPISRPNLTFSTLTVSNMSPEDSSIYLCSAGQGKMAGTEAFFGQGTRLTVV.

As for this clone: This CDR3 is also generated by other DNA sequences in the sample. The chain is built from TRBV29-1 and TRBJ1-1, with 7 bases identical to TRBD1. V was pared by 3 bases and J by 2 bases, with 6 bases of the junction left unmatched. The V gene's germline CDR1 is SQVTM and CDR2 ANQGSEA. The CDR3 runs to 14 residues. The chain's CDR3 is CSVERQGLNTEAFF. The CDR3 coding sequence is TGCAGCGTTGAGAGACAGGGATTAAACACTGAAGCTTTCTTT.

The chain has TRBV11-2 and TRBJ2-3, with TRBD1 as a possible D gene (5 bases). The CDR3 is 14 residues long. Germline V CDR1 and CDR2: SGHAT, FQNNGV. Trimming left V 3 bases short and J 0 bases short, with 7 bases between. The CDR3 is CASSLTASTDTQYF. CDR3 nucleotides: TGTGCCAGCAGCTTGACAGCTAGCACAGATACGCAGTATTTT. Variable domain in full (rest from reference TRBV11-2 and TRBJ2-3): EAGVAQSPRYKIIEKRQSVAFWCNPISGHATLYWYQQILGQGPKLLIQFQNNGVVDDSQLPKDRFSAERLKGVDSTLKIQPAKLEDSAVYLCASSLTASTDTQYFGPGTRLTVL.

The chain carries TRBV5-4 and TRBJ2-7; 10 bases fit TRBD1. The V segment lost 4 bases and the J segment 5 bases; nucleotides outside the gene matches: 6. The germline CDR1 and CDR2 sequences are SGHNT and YYREEE (reference sequence). This CDR3 spans 14 amino acids. The CDR3 sequence: CASSVPGQGNEQYF. The DNA of the CDR3 is TGTGCCAGCAGCGTCCCGGGACAGGGGAACGAGCAGTACTTC.

This clone was picked up a small number of times. The CDR3 loop reads CASSLGQSGELFF. DNA for the CDR3: TGCGCCAGCAGCTTGGGCCAATCCGGGGAGCTGTTTTTT. The chain employs TRBV5-1 and TRBJ2-2; D gene unclear. Germline assignment: CDR1 SGHRS and CDR2 YFSETQ. CDR3 length: 13 amino acids. Trimming pared 0 bases from V and 6 bases from J, leaving 6 bases between. Filled out from reference TRBV5-1 and TRBJ2-2, the complete variable domain reads KAGVTQTPRYLIKTRGQQVTLSCSPISGHRSVSWYQQTPGQGLQFLFEYFSETQRNKGNFPGRFSGRQFSNSRSEMNVSTLELGDSALYLCASSLGQSGELFFGEGSRLTVL.

On this clone itself: The sample contains more than one DNA sequence encoding this CDR3. J is TRBJ2-5 and V is TRBV5-1, with D perhaps TRBD2 (6 bases). V lost 2 bases to trimming and J lost 1 base, with 9 bases between them. The germline gives CDR1 SGHRS, CDR2 YFSETQ. This CDR3 is built from 14 residues. This CDR3 is CASSFGGTQETQYF. The CDR3 region has the DNA TGCGCCAGCAGCTTTGGCGGGACCCAAGAGACCCAGTACTTC.

The J gene is TRBJ1-4, the V gene TRBV29-1; possibly TRBD1 for D (6 bases). The germline V gene encodes CDR1 SQVTM and CDR2 ANQGSEA. V dropped 4 bases and J dropped 7 bases, with 16 bases sitting between them. This CDR3 is built from 14 residues. CDR3: CSVAEQGSREKLFF. CDR3 nucleotide sequence: TGCAGCGTTGCAGAACAGGGATCGCGTGAAAAACTGTTTTTT.

V and J are TRBV4-3 and TRBJ2-5; TRBD2 matches at 10 bases. Germline-derived CDR1 and CDR2 are LGHNA and YSLEER. This CDR3 is built from 18 residues. V lost 0 bases and J lost 5; bases outside the gene matches: 12. The CDR3 DNA reads as TGCGCCAGCAGCCAAGATATTATTCTAGCGGGGGTCGGGGAGACCCAGTACTTC. Residues: CASSQDIILAGVGETQYF.

This clone was counted only a few times. The chain employs TRBV27 and TRBJ2-7; TRBD1 aligns across 8 bases. The CDR3 is 15 residues long. The V segment lost 3 bases and the J segment 3 bases; nucleotides outside the gene matches: 7. Germline V CDR1 and CDR2: MNHEY, SMNVEV (reference sequence). CDR3 in DNA: TGTGCCAGCAGTTTCCGGGGACAGGAGCTCTACGAGCAGTACTTC. The encoded protein is CASSFRGQELYEQYF.

The count of this clone is one. Distinct nucleotide sequences in the sample also encode this CDR3. The chain employs TRBV6-5 and TRBJ2-4; D is unresolved. V lost 5 bases and J lost 0, with 5 bases in between. Germline V CDR1 and CDR2: MNHEY, SVGAGI. CDR3 size: 13 residues. CDR3 region: CASSSLAKNIQYF. As DNA, the CDR3 is TGTGCCAGCAGTAGCTTAGCCAAAAACATTCAGTACTTC.

The chain couples TRBV19 to TRBJ2-3, with 7 bases identical to TRBD2. The CDR3 covers 15 residues. Germline CDR1 is LNHDA and CDR2 is SQIVND (reference sequence). Unmatched junction bases numbered 5, after V lost 1 base and J lost 4 bases. The CDR3 bases are TGTGCCAGTAGTATAGGAGCGGGGAACTCAGATACGCAGTATTTT. It yields the protein CASSIGAGNSDTQYF.

The chain joins TRBV29-1 to TRBJ2-1; D unresolved. The germline V gene has CDR1 SQVTM and CDR2 ANQGSEA. Deletions cut 6 bases from V and 8 bases from J, with 14 bases between. The CDR3 has 12 residues. CDR3 in DNA: TGCAGCGTATCGCCTGGGCGCGATGAGCAGTTCTTC. It is translated as CSVSPGRDEQFF.

The chain is built from TRBV7-2 and TRBJ2-5; D uncertain. Germline CDR1 reads SGHTA; CDR2 reads FQGNSA. CDR3 length: 14 amino acids. Trimming shortened V by 1 base and J by 7 bases, and 13 bases separated the two germline ends. This CDR3 reads CASSLEWAPGTQYF. The DNA of the CDR3 is TGTGCCAGCAGCTTAGAGTGGGCCCCCGGGACCCAGTACTTC.

V usage is TRBV25-1 and J usage is TRBJ2-2; D may match TRBD1 or TRBD2 (6 bases each). This CDR3 has 16 amino acids. With 3 bases removed from V and 4 bases from J, the gap between germline ends came to 15 bases. Germline values: CDR1 MGHDK, CDR2 SYGVNS. CDR3 region: CASSETLKGGTGELFF. The CDR3 nucleotides read TGTGCCAGCAGTGAGACGTTGAAGGGGGGCACCGGGGAGCTGTTTTTT.

J is TRBJ2-7 and V is TRBV29-1, with D perhaps TRBD1 (5 bases). V was trimmed by 3 bases and J by 2 bases, leaving 11 bases between them. Germline CDR1 is SQVTM and CDR2 is ANQGSEA. CDR3 size: 13 residues. The CDR3 reads CSVEGREPYEQYF. The CDR3, as DNA: TGCAGCGTTGAGGGCAGGGAACCCTACGAGCAGTACTTC.

This clone was counted a single time. The chain carries TRBV5-6 and TRBJ2-2; D uncertain. Germline V gives CDR1 SGHDT, CDR2 YYEEEE. V was cut by 4 bases and J by 6 bases, with 10 bases left in between. CDR3 length: 13 residues. The CDR3 here is CASSLVVSGELFF. DNA of the CDR3: TGTGCCAGCAGCCTCGTTGTCTCCGGGGAGCTGTTTTTT.

The rearrangement uses TRBV5-1 and TRBJ1-2; 8 positions match TRBD1. This CDR3 has 14 amino acids. Trimming at V came to 0 bases and at J to 8 bases, leaving 6 bases not matched to a gene. In germline, CDR1 is SGHRS, CDR2 YFSETQ. The CDR3 spells CASSLVGQGGGYTF. Written as DNA, the CDR3 is TGCGCCAGCAGCTTGGTTGGACAGGGTGGAGGCTACACCTTC.